This T cell receptor beta chain was captured by sequencing in a study of T cells after yellow fever vaccination. Findings of the study overall: The secondary response peaked faster, at day 5 versus 15, but was weaker. Contamination of FACS-sorted repertoires by abundant clonotypes from the bulk population could occur. The booster response re-showed most primary clones: over 95% CD4, over 80% CD8.

From the 5' RACE reads, TCRdb called clonotypes with MiXCR, one entry per CDR3 protein. Counted here are fewer than 400,000 distinct CDR3 sequences, around 6.4% occurring once; the ten biggest clones make up about 15%. As for this clonotype: Its matching antigen is unknown.

The CDR3 loop spans 13 amino acids. V lost 4 bases to trimming and J lost 3 bases, with 13 bases between them. The germline gives CDR1 SQVTM, CDR2 ANQGSEA. The sequencing here drew on PBMCs, taken 5 days after the yellow fever booster vaccination. The TCR originated in a man between 25 and 39 years old who received the YFV17D yellow fever vaccine. V gene TRBV29-1 combines with J gene TRBJ2-7; no reliable D call. The CDR3 protein is CSVAKNFLYEQYF. The CDR3, as DNA: TGCAGCGTTGCGAAGAACTTCCTCTACGAGCAGTACTTC.